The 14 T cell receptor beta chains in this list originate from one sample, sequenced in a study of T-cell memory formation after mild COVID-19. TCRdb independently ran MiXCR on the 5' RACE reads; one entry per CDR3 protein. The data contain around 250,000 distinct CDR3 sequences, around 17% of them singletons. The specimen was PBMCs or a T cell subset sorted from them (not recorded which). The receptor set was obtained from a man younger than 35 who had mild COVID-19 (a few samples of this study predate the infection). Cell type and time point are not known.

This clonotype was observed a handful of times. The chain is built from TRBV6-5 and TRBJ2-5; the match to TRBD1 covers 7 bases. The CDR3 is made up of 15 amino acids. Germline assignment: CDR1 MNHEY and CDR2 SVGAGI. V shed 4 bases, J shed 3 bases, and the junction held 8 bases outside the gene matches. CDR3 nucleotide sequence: TGTGCCAGCAGTTGGGTAGAGACAGGGAAAGAGACCCAGTACTTC. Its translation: CASSWVETGKETQYF.

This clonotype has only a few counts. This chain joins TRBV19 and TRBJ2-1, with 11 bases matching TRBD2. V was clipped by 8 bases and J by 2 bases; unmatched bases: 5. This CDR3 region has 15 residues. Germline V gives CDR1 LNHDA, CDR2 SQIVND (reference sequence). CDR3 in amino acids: CASSGLAAPYNEQFF. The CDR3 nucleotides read TGTGCCAGTTCGGGACTAGCGGCCCCCTACAATGAGCAGTTCTTC.

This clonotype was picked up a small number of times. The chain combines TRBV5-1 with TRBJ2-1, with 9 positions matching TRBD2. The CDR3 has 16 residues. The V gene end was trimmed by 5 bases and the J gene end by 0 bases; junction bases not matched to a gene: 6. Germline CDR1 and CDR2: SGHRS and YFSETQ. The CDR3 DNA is TGCGCCAGCAGTCGTGGCGGGGGGGTCTCCTACAATGAGCAGTTCTTC. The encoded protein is CASSRGGGVSYNEQFF.

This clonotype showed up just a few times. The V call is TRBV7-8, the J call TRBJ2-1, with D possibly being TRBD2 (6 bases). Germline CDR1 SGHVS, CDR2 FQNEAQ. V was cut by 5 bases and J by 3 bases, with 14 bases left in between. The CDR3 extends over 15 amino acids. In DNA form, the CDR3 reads TGTGCCAGCAGCCGGAGGGGTAAGGACTACAATGAGCAGTTCTTC. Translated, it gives CASSRRGKDYNEQFF. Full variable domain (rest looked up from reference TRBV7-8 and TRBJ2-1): GAGVSQSPRYKVAKRGQDVALRCDPISGHVSLFWYQQALGQGPEFLTYFQNEAQLDKSGLPSDRFFAERPEGSVSTLKIQRTQQEDSAVYLCASSRRGKDYNEQFFGPGTRLTVL.

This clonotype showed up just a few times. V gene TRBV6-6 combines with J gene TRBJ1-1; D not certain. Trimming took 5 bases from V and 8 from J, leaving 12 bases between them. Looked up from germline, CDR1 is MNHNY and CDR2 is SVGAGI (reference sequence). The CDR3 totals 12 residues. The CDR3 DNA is TGTGCCAGCAGTGAATTGACGGGGGAAGCTTTCTTT. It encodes CASSELTGEAFF.

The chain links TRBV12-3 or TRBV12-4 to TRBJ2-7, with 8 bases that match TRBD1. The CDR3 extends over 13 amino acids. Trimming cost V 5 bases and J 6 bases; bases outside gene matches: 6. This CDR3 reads CASSPAGGGEQYF. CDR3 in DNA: TGTGCCAGCAGTCCGGCAGGGGGCGGCGAGCAGTACTTC.

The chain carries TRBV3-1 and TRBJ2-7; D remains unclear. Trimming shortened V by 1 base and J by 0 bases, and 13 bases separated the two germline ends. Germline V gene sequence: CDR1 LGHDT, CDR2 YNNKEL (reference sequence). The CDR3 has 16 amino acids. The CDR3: CASSQGMVRTSYEQYF. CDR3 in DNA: TGTGCCAGCAGCCAAGGCATGGTGAGGACCTCCTACGAGCAGTACTTC.

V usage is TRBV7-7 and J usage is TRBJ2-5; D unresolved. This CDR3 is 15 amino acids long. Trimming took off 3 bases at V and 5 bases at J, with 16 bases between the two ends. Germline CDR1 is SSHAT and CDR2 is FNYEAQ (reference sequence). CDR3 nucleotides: TGTGCCAGCAGCTTGCACGATACCGTCAGGGAGACCCAGTACTTC. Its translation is CASSLHDTVRETQYF.

The chain's CDR3 is CASSLDPGQGTQYF. CDR3 coding DNA: TGTGCCAGCAGCTTGGATCCAGGACAGGGAACCCAGTACTTC. The chain combines TRBV5-5 with TRBJ2-5; 8 bases fit TRBD1. With 0 bases clipped from V and 8 bases from J, the junction kept 6 bases outside the gene matches. CDR1 is SGHKS, CDR2 YYEKEE, per germline (reference sequence). This CDR3 has 14 residues.

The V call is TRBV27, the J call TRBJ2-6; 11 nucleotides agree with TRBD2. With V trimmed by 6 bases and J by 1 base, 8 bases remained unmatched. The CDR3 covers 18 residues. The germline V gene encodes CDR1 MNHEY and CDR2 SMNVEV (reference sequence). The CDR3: CASSPLTSGASGANVLTF. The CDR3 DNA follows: TGTGCCAGCAGCCCCCTGACTAGCGGGGCGTCTGGGGCCAACGTCCTGACTTTC.

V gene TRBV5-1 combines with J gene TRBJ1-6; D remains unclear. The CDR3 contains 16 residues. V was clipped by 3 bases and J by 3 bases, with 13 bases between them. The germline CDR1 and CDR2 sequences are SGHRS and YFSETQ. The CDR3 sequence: CASSSQLEGYNSPLHF. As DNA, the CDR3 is TGCGCCAGCAGCTCCCAGCTGGAGGGCTATAATTCACCCCTCCACTTT.

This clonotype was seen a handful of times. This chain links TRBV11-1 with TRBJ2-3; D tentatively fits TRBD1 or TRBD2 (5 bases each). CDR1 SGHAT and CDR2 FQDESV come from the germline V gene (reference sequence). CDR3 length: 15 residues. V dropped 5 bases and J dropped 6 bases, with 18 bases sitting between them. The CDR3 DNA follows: TGTGCCAGCAGCCTACCGGGACCCGGTGTGGATACGCAGTATTTT. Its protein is CASSLPGPGVDTQYF. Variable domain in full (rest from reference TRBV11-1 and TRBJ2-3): EAEVAQSPRYKITEKSQAVAFWCDPISGHATLYWYRQILGQGPELLVQFQDESVVDDSQLPKDRFSAERLKGVDSTLKIQPAELGDSAMYLCASSLPGPGVDTQYFGPGTRLTVL.

CDR3 in amino acids: CASGFWIGTGGYGYTF. CDR3 nucleotides: TGTGCCAGCGGATTCTGGATCGGAACAGGGGGCTATGGCTACACCTTC. The rearrangement joins TRBV6-5 to TRBJ1-2, with TRBD1 identical over 8 bases. Germline CDR1 is MNHEY and CDR2 is SVGAGI. V was clipped by 8 bases and J by 4 bases; unmatched bases: 15. This CDR3 contains 16 residues.

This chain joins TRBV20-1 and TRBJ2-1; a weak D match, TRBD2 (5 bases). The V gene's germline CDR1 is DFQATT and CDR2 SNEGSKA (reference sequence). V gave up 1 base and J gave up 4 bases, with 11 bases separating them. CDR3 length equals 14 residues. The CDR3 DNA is TGCAGTGCTAGAGGGCTAGCAGATTACAATGAGCAGTTCTTC. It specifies CSARGLADYNEQFF.